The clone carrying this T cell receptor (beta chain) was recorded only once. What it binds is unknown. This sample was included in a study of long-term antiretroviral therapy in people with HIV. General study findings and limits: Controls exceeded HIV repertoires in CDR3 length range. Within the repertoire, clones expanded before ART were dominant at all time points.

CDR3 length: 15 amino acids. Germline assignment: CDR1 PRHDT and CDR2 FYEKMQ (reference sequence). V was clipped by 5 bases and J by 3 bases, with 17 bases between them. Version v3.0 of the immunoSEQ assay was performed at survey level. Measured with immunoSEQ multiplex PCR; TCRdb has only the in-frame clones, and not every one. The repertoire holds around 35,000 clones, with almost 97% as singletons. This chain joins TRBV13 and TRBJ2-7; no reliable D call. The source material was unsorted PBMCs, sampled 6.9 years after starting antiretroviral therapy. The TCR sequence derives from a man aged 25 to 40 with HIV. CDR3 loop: CASSAGRMRDYEQYF. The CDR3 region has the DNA TGTGCCAGCAGCGCCGGACGGATGAGAGACTACGAGCAGTACTTC.